This T cell receptor (beta chain) is from a study of beta chain features in type 1 diabetes. Study results and limitations: Among patients, naive, central memory and Treg TCRB repertoires appeared more similar than among healthy donors. People with Type 1 diabetes carried modestly yet significantly shorter TCRB CDR3s in all four CD4+ subsets.

Via CD45RO/CCR7/CD25/CD127/CD95/CD27, cells of the CD4+ naive, central memory, regulatory and stem cell-like memory subsets were sorted. Purities in excess of 95% were seen in all sorted populations. Expressed TCRB transcripts were sequenced because the isolated RNA had all been reverse transcribed beforehand. Measured with immunoSEQ multiplex PCR; TCRdb has only the in-frame clones, and not every one. The sample lists 860,000 or so clones, under 20% occurring once. In germline, CDR1 is SNHLY, CDR2 FYNNEI. Trimming left V 6 bases short and J 1 base short, with 17 bases between. The CDR3 is 16 amino acids. About this clone: What it binds is unknown.

The chain is built from TRBV2 and TRBJ2-3, with D perhaps matching TRBD2 (6 bases). This receptor was identified in a woman aged 18-29 years in good health. Sequencing input: naive CD4+ T cells from blood. This chain's CDR3 is CASSGLLLAGTDTQYF. The CDR3 DNA follows: TGTGCCAGCAGCGGGCTCCTACTAGCAGGCACAGATACGCAGTATTTT. The full variable domain, its missing parts supplied by reference TRBV2 and TRBJ2-3, is EPEVTQTPSHQVTQMGQEVILRCVPISNHLYFYWYRQILGQKVEFLVSFYNNEISEKSEIFDDQFSVERPDGSNFTLKIRSTKLEDSAMYFCASSGLLLAGTDTQYFGPGTRLTVL.